These 22 T cell receptor beta chains were all obtained from the same sample, sequenced in a study of T-cell reconstitution after alpha-beta-depleted transplantation in children. Unique molecular identifiers were incorporated when the TCRbeta library was constructed. One entry per CDR3 protein results from TCRdb running MiXCR on the PCR reads. The sample includes 500,000 to 650,000 distinct CDR3 sequences, about an eighth of them seen just once. The specimen comprised PBMCs, mostly from graft donor cells, sampled 180 days after TCRalphabeta/CD19-depleted stem cell transplant. The receptors were sampled from a female patient between 2 and 10 years old who had a stem cell transplant for aplastic anemia, so the T cells may come from the graft donor.

This sequence joins TRBV6-5 and TRBJ2-7; tentative D call: TRBD1 (6 bases). From germline, CDR1 is MNHEY and CDR2 SVGAGI. The CDR3 runs 14 residues. The V end lost 2 bases, the J end lost 6 bases, and 14 bases lay between the germline ends. DNA of the CDR3: TGTGCCAGCAGTTACGGGGGCGCAAGAGGCGAGCAGTACTTC. Translating gives CASSYGGARGEQYF.

DNA of the CDR3: TGTGCCAGCAGTTACAGGCAGGGGAATGAAAAACTGTTTTTT. Its protein is CASSYRQGNEKLFF. V and J are TRBV6-5 and TRBJ1-4; D perhaps matches TRBD1 (6 bases). In germline, CDR1 is MNHEY, CDR2 SVGAGI. Trimming took off 2 bases at V and 5 bases at J, with 9 bases between the two ends. The length of the CDR3 is 14 residues.

This clonotype was observed at least ten times. V gene TRBV6-1 combines with J gene TRBJ2-2, with D unresolved. CDR1 and CDR2 (germline): MNHNS, SASEGT. The V end was cut by 5 bases, the J end by 0 bases, with 1 base between. The CDR3 extends over 12 amino acids. This chain's CDR3 is CASSTNTGELFF. CDR3 coding DNA: TGTGCCAGCAGTACGAACACCGGGGAGCTGTTTTTT.

This clonotype has a handful of counts. The chain combines TRBV10-3 with TRBJ2-7, with D unresolved. The CDR3 has 12 residues. V shed 1 base and J shed 7 bases, with 8 bases lying between them. The germline V gene encodes CDR1 ENHRY and CDR2 SYGVKD. CDR3 sequence reads: CAISEFPEEQYV. The DNA for the CDR3 is TGTGCCATCAGTGAGTTTCCGGAGGAGCAGTACGTC.

The chain is built from TRBV7-2 and TRBJ2-7; D gene ambiguous. The CDR3 has 15 amino acids. Trimming stripped 5 bases from V and 1 base from J, with 15 bases between. Germline loops: CDR1 SGHTA, CDR2 FQGNSA. The chain's CDR3 is CASSPSSASSYEQYF. For the CDR3, the DNA is TGTGCCAGCAGCCCCAGTTCCGCTTCTTCCTACGAGCAGTACTTC.

The chain couples TRBV29-1 to TRBJ2-1; TRBD2 matches 10 bases. Germline trimming cut 4 bases from V and 4 bases from J; bases unmatched to any gene: 7. The germline V gene encodes CDR1 SQVTM and CDR2 ANQGSEA. This CDR3 region has 15 residues. The chain's CDR3 is CSVVSLAGDYNEQFF. CDR3 DNA: TGCAGCGTTGTAAGTCTAGCGGGAGATTACAATGAGCAGTTCTTC.

The V gene is TRBV6-5, the J gene TRBJ2-7; D may be TRBD1 or TRBD2 (7 bases each). Germline CDR1 is MNHEY and CDR2 is SVGAGI. The CDR3 has 19 residues. V shed 0 bases and J shed 0 bases, with 21 bases lying between them. This CDR3 is CASSYSPGQGGDSSYEQYF. Here the CDR3 DNA reads TGTGCCAGCAGTTACTCCCCAGGGCAGGGGGGGGATAGCTCCTACGAGCAGTACTTC.

The rearrangement joins TRBV2 to TRBJ2-3; D not resolved. Germline assignment: CDR1 SNHLY and CDR2 FYNNEI. Trimming cost V 6 bases and J 3 bases, with 10 bases left between them. The CDR3 is 13 amino acids. CDR3 loop: CASRVDGTDTQYF. The CDR3 coding sequence is TGTGCCAGCAGGGTCGACGGGACAGATACGCAGTATTTT.

There are a few counts of this clonotype. The V and J genes are TRBV5-1 and TRBJ2-1; 7 bases fit TRBD1. Germline-derived CDR1 and CDR2 are SGHRS and YFSETQ. CDR3 length: 14 residues. J was trimmed by 9 bases and V by 0 bases; bases with no gene match: 6. As DNA, the CDR3 is TGCGCCAGCAGCTTGGCTCAGGGGGTCGGTGAGCAGTTCTTC. It translates to CASSLAQGVGEQFF.

This clonotype was observed a few times. The gene calls are TRBV3-1 and TRBJ2-2; maybe TRBD1 (5 bases). With 4 bases removed from V and 1 base from J, the gap between germline ends came to 10 bases. CDR3 size: 15 residues. Germline CDR1 and CDR2: LGHDT and YNNKEL (reference sequence). CDR3: CASSRAGKNTGELFF. The CDR3, as DNA: TGTGCCAGCAGCCGGGCAGGGAAGAACACCGGGGAGCTGTTTTTT. The full variable domain, with the rest looked up from reference TRBV3-1 and TRBJ2-2, is DTAVSQTPKYLVTQMGNDKSIKCEQNLGHDTMYWYKQDSKKFLKIMFSYNNKELIINETVPNRFSPKSPDKAHLNLHINSLELGDSAVYFCASSRAGKNTGELFFGEGSRLTVL.

This clonotype was seen only a few times. The chain carries TRBV6-2 or TRBV6-3 and TRBJ1-4; D not resolved. The CDR3 runs 14 residues. V lost 7 bases, J lost 4 bases, and 13 bases lay in between. Germline-derived CDR1 and CDR2 are MNHEY and SVGEGT. The CDR3 reads CASTETRYNEKLFF. CDR3 nucleotide sequence: TGTGCCAGCACCGAAACCCGGTATAATGAAAAACTGTTTTTT.

This clonotype was observed a few times. This chain uses TRBV15 with TRBJ2-7; 14 positions agree with TRBD2. The CDR3 consists of 19 residues. V shed 5 bases, J shed 2 bases, and the junction held 14 bases outside the gene matches. From germline, CDR1 is LNHNV and CDR2 YYDKDF (reference sequence). The CDR3 reads CATSPDEPGTSGRPYEQYV. The CDR3 DNA reads as TGTGCCACCAGCCCCGATGAACCCGGGACTAGCGGGAGACCCTACGAGCAGTACGTC.

In this sample, this clonotype turned up a few times. The chain has TRBV28 and TRBJ1-6; D unresolved. V lost 6 bases and J lost 9, with 24 bases in between. This CDR3 is built from 17 residues. Germline V CDR1 and CDR2: MDHEN, SYDVKM. The CDR3 DNA follows: TGTGCCAGCAGCCCCAAGTACCAGCAAATAAAGGGTTCACCCCTCCACTTT. This codes for CASSPKYQQIKGSPLHF.

At least ten counts were recorded for this clonotype. V and J are TRBV20-1 and TRBJ1-1; D gene ambiguous. CDR3 length: 11 residues. The germline gives CDR1 DFQATT, CDR2 SNEGSKA (reference sequence). V was shortened by 6 bases and J by 6 bases, with 11 bases between the two germline ends. In DNA form, the CDR3 reads TGCAGTGCCCAAGCCCGGGCTGAAGCTTTCTTT. Translated: CSAQARAEAFF.

The CDR3 region has the DNA TGCGCCAGCAGCTTGGATGGGTTTAGTAATTCACCCCTCCACTTT. As protein: CASSLDGFSNSPLHF. The chain employs TRBV5-1 and TRBJ1-6; D remains unclear. In germline, CDR1 is SGHRS, CDR2 YFSETQ. This CDR3 contains 15 residues. The V end was cut by 0 bases, the J end by 6 bases, with 10 bases between.

The chain joins TRBV9 to TRBJ2-7, with TRBD1 matching 10 bases. CDR1 is SGDLS and CDR2 is YYNGEE in the germline V gene. This CDR3 is built from 16 residues. With V trimmed by 4 bases and J by 3 bases, 10 bases remained unmatched. As DNA, the CDR3 is TGTGCCAGCAGCACCGGGACAGGGGCGGTAAACTACGAGCAGTACTTC. This sequence encodes CASSTGTGAVNYEQYF.

Only a few counts were recorded for this clonotype. The genes are TRBV7-2 and TRBJ2-3; TRBD2 agrees at 8 bases. The ends lost 4 bases at V and 7 bases at J; junction bases unmatched: 16. This CDR3 has 17 residues. Germline V gene sequence: CDR1 SGHTA, CDR2 FQGNSA. Here the CDR3 reads CASSYRPGGAGGNTQYF. The CDR3 DNA follows: TGTGCCAGCAGCTATAGGCCGGGGGGGGCGGGAGGAAATACGCAGTATTTT. The variable domain in full, with the rest retrieved from reference TRBV7-2 and TRBJ2-3, is GAGVSQSPSNKVTEKGKDVELRCDPISGHTALYWYRQSLGQGLEFLIYFQGNSAPDKSGLPSDRFSAERTGGSVSTLTIQRTQQEDSAVYLCASSYRPGGAGGNTQYFGPGTRLTVL.

This clonotype has a handful of counts. The chain joins TRBV29-1 to TRBJ2-1, with a possible D match to TRBD1 (5 bases). V was shortened by 1 base and J by 8 bases, with 9 bases between the two germline ends. This CDR3 spans 12 amino acids. CDR1 is SQVTM, CDR2 ANQGSEA, per germline. The CDR3 nucleotides are TGCAGCGTTGAAGTTCAGGGTCATGAGCAGTTCTTC. Translating it yields CSVEVQGHEQFF.

This clonotype appeared a few times. The chain carries TRBV12-3 or TRBV12-4 and TRBJ2-7, with D maybe TRBD2 (5 bases). This CDR3 has 14 amino acids. V was pared by 2 bases and J by 3 bases, with 11 bases between. The CDR3 nucleotides read TGTGCCAGCAGTTTAACTCCTGAGGGCTACGAGCAGTACTTC. Protein sequence: CASSLTPEGYEQYF.

The chain carries TRBV7-9 and TRBJ2-1; 9 nucleotides agree with TRBD2. From germline, CDR1 is SEHNR and CDR2 FQNEAQ (reference sequence). Trimming took 1 base from V and 2 from J; bases not matched to a gene: 6. The CDR3 totals 17 residues. CDR3 in DNA: TGTGCCAGCAGCTTAGGAAAGCGGGAGGCACCCTACAATGAGCAGTTCTTC. Translating it yields CASSLGKREAPYNEQFF.

This clonotype was counted a few times. The rearrangement joins TRBV5-6 to TRBJ1-2; D possibly corresponds to TRBD1 (6 bases). This CDR3 spans 16 amino acids. Germline loops: CDR1 SGHDT, CDR2 YYEEEE. The V and J ends lost 7 bases and 6 bases respectively, with 25 bases between them. The CDR3 bases are TGTGCCAGCTGCCGAGACAGGCGTCCCCTTGGCCATGGCTACACCTTC. Protein sequence: CASCRDRRPLGHGYTF.

This clonotype occurred many times. This chain links TRBV6-6 with TRBJ1-5; D ambiguous. Germline V CDR1 and CDR2: MNHNY, SVGAGI (reference sequence). The V end was cut by 6 bases, the J end by 4 bases, with 10 bases between. The CDR3 length is 13 residues. CDR3 bases: TGTGCCAGCAGCGACACTCAAAATCAGCCCCAGCATTTT. Protein product: CASSDTQNQPQHF.